A selection of T cell receptor beta chains follows, all from one sample in a study of blood T cell repertoires in COVID-19. Clones were sequenced by immunoSEQ multiplex PCR, and TCRdb holds only the in-frame ones, with some missing. The sample contains 250,000 to 350,000 clones, more than 70% of which appear only once. The source material was peripheral blood. The receptors here all came from a man younger than 30 who had recovered from COVID-19. The CDR3 runs from the conserved cysteine through the conserved F or W. Fields, in order: D gene, J gene, CDR3 length, clone size, V gene, CDR3 DNA, CDR3 protein. The D gene is left open where the match is weak. Only some rows state a clone size, as once, few, many or a class for expanded clones.

D: NA
J: TRBJ1-1
length: 16
size: few
V: TRBV2
DNA: TGTGCCAGCACCCAAGAGGATATCCGCTTCGGCACTGAAGCTTTCTTT
CDR3: CASTQEDIRFGTEAFF

D: TRBD1
J: TRBJ1-4
length: 15
size: NA
V: TRBV7-9
DNA: TGTGCCAGCAGCTTACTGCCTGGACAGGGTGAAAAACTGTTTTTT
CDR3: CASSLLPGQGEKLFF

D: NA
J: TRBJ1-1
length: 12
size: NA
V: TRBV19
DNA: TGTGCCAGTAGTACACGACAGGCCGGGGCTTTCTTT
CDR3: CASSTRQAGAFF

D: NA
J: TRBJ1-4
length: 14
size: once
V: TRBV4-3
DNA: TGCGCCAGCAGCCAGCTCGAAACAGGGGAAAAACTGTTTTTT
CDR3: CASSQLETGEKLFF

D: NA
J: TRBJ1-3
length: 14
size: once
V: TRBV19
DNA: TGTGCCAGTAGTATCGCAGGGTCTGGAAACACCATATATTTT
CDR3: CASSIAGSGNTIYF

D: NA
J: TRBJ2-1
length: 15
size: NA
V: TRBV2
DNA: TGTGCCAGCAGTCCCCGGGGGAGCTCCTACAATGAGCAGTTCTTC
CDR3: CASSPRGSSYNEQFF

D: NA
J: TRBJ2-7
length: 14
size: NA
V: TRBV7-2
DNA: TGTGCCAGCAGCTTAGCCCCGGGGTACTACGAGCAGTACTTC
CDR3: CASSLAPGYYEQYF

D: NA
J: TRBJ2-2
length: 13
size: NA
V: TRBV6-6
DNA: TGTGCCAGTAAGGGACAGAACACCGGGGAGCTGTTTTTT
CDR3: CASKGQNTGELFF

D: TRBD2
J: TRBJ2-1
length: 16
size: NA
V: TRBV9
DNA: TGTGCCAGCAGCTTGGGGGCTAGCGGGAGTGCTAATGAGCAGTTCTTC
CDR3: CASSLGASGSANEQFF

D: TRBD2
J: TRBJ2-4
length: 19
size: NA
V: TRBV14
DNA: TGTGCCAGCAGCCACCCGACTAGCGGGAGGGCCTCGGCCAAAAACATTCAGTACTTC
CDR3: CASSHPTSGRASAKNIQYF

D: TRBD2
J: TRBJ2-1
length: 16
size: NA
V: TRBV19
DNA: TGTGCCAGTAGTACGACTAGCGTAGGCTCCTACAATGAGCAGTTCTTC
CDR3: CASSTTSVGSYNEQFF

D: NA
J: TRBJ2-5
length: 14
size: once
V: TRBV5-4
DNA: TGTGCCAGCAGCCCGGAGGGGAACCAAGAGACCCAGTACTTC
CDR3: CASSPEGNQETQYF

D: TRBD1
J: TRBJ2-7
length: 15
size: NA
V: TRBV7-3
DNA: TGTGCCAGCAGCCGAACACCGGGACAGGGGTGGGAGCAGTACTTC
CDR3: CASSRTPGQGWEQYF

D: TRBD1
J: TRBJ2-7
length: 14
size: NA
V: TRBV5-3
DNA: TGTGCCAGAAGCCGACAGGGCCTACACTACGAGCAGTACTTC
CDR3: CARSRQGLHYEQYF

D: NA
J: TRBJ1-2
length: 13
size: NA
V: TRBV4-1
DNA: TGCGCCAGCAGCCCCCTGGGGCAGGGAGGCTACACCTTC
CDR3: CASSPLGQGGYTF

D: TRBD1
J: TRBJ1-2
length: 16
size: many
V: TRBV2
DNA: TGTGCCAGCAGTGAAATCCCCGGACAGGGTCGCTATGGCTACACCTTC
CDR3: CASSEIPGQGRYGYTF

D: TRBD1
J: TRBJ2-5
length: 13
size: NA
V: TRBV7-3
DNA: TGTGCCAGCAGCTCCGACAGGGCAGAGACCCAGTACTTC
CDR3: CASSSDRAETQYF

D: NA
J: TRBJ1-1
length: 14
size: once
V: TRBV6-5
DNA: TGTGCCAGCAGTTACTCGGCCCCCAGTGGTGAAGCTTTCTTT
CDR3: CASSYSAPSGEAFF

D: TRBD1
J: TRBJ1-2
length: 15
size: NA
V: TRBV9
DNA: TGTGCCAGCAGCGTTTCAGGGACAGTTAGAAGGGGCTACACCTTC
CDR3: CASSVSGTVRRGYTF

D: NA
J: TRBJ1-4
length: 14
size: few
V: TRBV6-5
DNA: TGTGCCACCTCCCGTTCAGGGGCTGTCGAAAAACTGTTTTTT
CDR3: CATSRSGAVEKLFF

D: TRBD1
J: TRBJ1-3
length: 15
size: NA
V: TRBV6-2/TRBV6-3
DNA: TGTGCCAGCAGTTCCGAGGGGGCGAATGGAAACACCATATATTTT
CDR3: CASSSEGANGNTIYF

D: TRBD1
J: TRBJ1-2
length: 17
size: once
V: TRBV7-9
DNA: TGTGCCAGCAGCACCGACAGGGGCCCCCTTCTAAACTATGGCTACACCTTC
CDR3: CASSTDRGPLLNYGYTF

D: NA
J: TRBJ2-5
length: 14
size: once
V: TRBV2
DNA: TGTGCCAGCAGTGGAAGGCACCCCGGGGAGACCCAGTACTTC
CDR3: CASSGRHPGETQYF

D: NA
J: TRBJ2-6
length: 15
size: NA
V: TRBV6-1
DNA: TGTGCCAGCAGTGACCCCCCCGCTGGGGCCAACGTCCTGACTTTC
CDR3: CASSDPPAGANVLTF

D: NA
J: TRBJ2-7
length: 12
size: once
V: TRBV6-2/TRBV6-3
DNA: TGTGCCAGCAGCCTCGGGACAAACGAGCAGTACTTC
CDR3: CASSLGTNEQYF

D: TRBD1
J: TRBJ1-2
length: 13
size: few
V: TRBV5-1
DNA: TGCGCCAGCAGCTTGGGACAGGGCCATGGCTACACCTTC
CDR3: CASSLGQGHGYTF

D: TRBD1
J: TRBJ1-1
length: 17
size: NA
V: TRBV5-5
DNA: TGTGCCAGCAGCCCCGACAGGGTGGGGTTGATCGACACTGAAGCTTTCTTT
CDR3: CASSPDRVGLIDTEAFF

D: TRBD2
J: TRBJ2-3
length: 16
size: NA
V: TRBV29-1
DNA: TGCAGCGTTGAAGGGACTAGCGAGGGGATCGCAGATACGCAGTATTTT
CDR3: CSVEGTSEGIADTQYF

D: NA
J: TRBJ2-7
length: 14
size: NA
V: TRBV27
DNA: TGTGCCAGCAGTTCCCCGTCGGGGTACTACGAGCAGTACTTC
CDR3: CASSSPSGYYEQYF

D: NA
J: TRBJ1-1
length: 12
size: NA
V: TRBV19
DNA: TGTGCCAGTAGGTGGGGGCTCACTGAAGCTTTCTTT
CDR3: CASRWGLTEAFF

D: NA
J: TRBJ2-1
length: 19
size: NA
V: TRBV7-2
DNA: TGTGCCAGCAGCTCCGCGGGACAGGCCGCGGGGAGGGGCTTCAATGAGCAGTTCTTC
CDR3: CASSSAGQAAGRGFNEQFF

D: NA
J: TRBJ1-6
length: 15
size: NA
V: TRBV7-2
DNA: TGTGCCAGCAGCTTAGGGAGCTCCTATAATTCACCCCTCCACTTT
CDR3: CASSLGSSYNSPLHF

D: TRBD2
J: TRBJ2-1
length: 15
size: NA
V: TRBV2
DNA: TGTGCCAGCAGGGTGGGGACTAGCCTGGCACATGAGCAGTTCTTC
CDR3: CASRVGTSLAHEQFF

D: TRBD1
J: TRBJ2-7
length: 14
size: NA
V: TRBV2
DNA: TGTGCCAGCACCAGGGACAGAAGCTCCTACGAGCAGTACTTC
CDR3: CASTRDRSSYEQYF

D: TRBD2
J: TRBJ2-5
length: 15
size: NA
V: TRBV7-6
DNA: TGTGCCAGCAGCTTGCGGGGGGTTCCACAAGAGACCCAGTACTTC
CDR3: CASSLRGVPQETQYF

D: NA
J: TRBJ2-3
length: 15
size: NA
V: TRBV10-1
DNA: TGCGCCAGCAGTGACTCGGGAGTGTATCAAGATACGCAGTATTTT
CDR3: CASSDSGVYQDTQYF

D: NA
J: TRBJ1-6
length: 13
size: NA
V: TRBV19
DNA: TGTGCCAGTAGTACGGATTATCGGGGGGCCCTCCACTTT
CDR3: CASSTDYRGALHF

D: TRBD1
J: TRBJ1-1
length: 16
size: NA
V: TRBV6-1
DNA: TGTGCCAGCAGTGAAGCCATCACAGGGGTGGACACTGAAGCTTTCTTT
CDR3: CASSEAITGVDTEAFF

D: NA
J: TRBJ1-1
length: 13
size: NA
V: TRBV24-1
DNA: TGTGCCACCAGCGCAGGTCGGGGCACTGAAGCTTTCTTT
CDR3: CATSAGRGTEAFF

D: NA
J: TRBJ1-1
length: 15
size: NA
V: TRBV18
DNA: TGTGCCAGCTCACCAAACGGCCGGGAGAACACTGAAGCTTTCTTT
CDR3: CASSPNGRENTEAFF

D: NA
J: TRBJ1-2
length: 13
size: NA
V: TRBV7-2
DNA: TGTGCCAGCAGCTTAGACGGGGGGAGTGGCTACACCTTC
CDR3: CASSLDGGSGYTF

D: TRBD2
J: TRBJ2-7
length: 13
size: NA
V: TRBV2
DNA: TGTGCCAGCAATTTCGAGCGGGAGGGTCAGCAGTACTTC
CDR3: CASNFEREGQQYF

D: TRBD2
J: TRBJ2-1
length: 15
size: few
V: TRBV7-9
DNA: TGTGCCAGCAGCTTAGTGACGGGAGGGGGCAATGAGCAGTTCTTC
CDR3: CASSLVTGGGNEQFF

D: NA
J: TRBJ1-1
length: 13
size: once
V: TRBV5-1
DNA: TGCGCCAGCAGCCCCGCCGGGGGGACTGAAGCTTTCTTT
CDR3: CASSPAGGTEAFF

D: NA
J: TRBJ2-1
length: 12
size: NA
V: TRBV9
DNA: TGTGCCAGCAGCGTAGGCGGGTATGAGCAGTTCTTC
CDR3: CASSVGGYEQFF

D: NA
J: TRBJ1-1
length: 14
size: NA
V: TRBV7-9
DNA: TGTGCCAGCAGCTCACAGGGCAGGAACACTGAAGCTTTCTTT
CDR3: CASSSQGRNTEAFF

D: TRBD2
J: TRBJ2-3
length: 17
size: NA
V: TRBV27
DNA: TGTGCCAGCAGTTTATGGACTAGCGGTACTAGCACAGATACGCAGTATTTT
CDR3: CASSLWTSGTSTDTQYF

D: NA
J: TRBJ1-1
length: 15
size: NA
V: TRBV6-1
DNA: TGTGCCAGCAGTGAAGTAGGTTTTCCCGGACTGTTGGCTTTCTTT
CDR3: CASSEVGFPGLLAFF

D: NA
J: TRBJ2-3
length: 15
size: NA
V: TRBV7-9
DNA: TGTGCCAGCAGCTTGGGGAGGAGCGGCACAGATACGCAGTATTTT
CDR3: CASSLGRSGTDTQYF

D: NA
J: TRBJ2-1
length: 13
size: once
V: TRBV11-3
DNA: TGTGCCAGCTCTGGCAGGGACTCCAATGAGCAGTTCTTC
CDR3: CASSGRDSNEQFF

D: NA
J: TRBJ1-6
length: 12
size: NA
V: TRBV9
DNA: TGTGCCAGCAGCGTCAATAATTCACCCCTCCACTTT
CDR3: CASSVNNSPLHF

D: TRBD2
J: TRBJ2-3
length: 16
size: NA
V: TRBV5-1
DNA: TGCGCCAGCAGCTTGTTTGCGGGAGTAACGGCAGATACGCAGTATTTT
CDR3: CASSLFAGVTADTQYF

D: NA
J: TRBJ2-6
length: 17
size: NA
V: TRBV4-1
DNA: TGCGCCAGCAGCCAAGAAGGCGGACTCTCTGGGGCCAACGTCCTGACTTTC
CDR3: CASSQEGGLSGANVLTF

D: NA
J: TRBJ2-3
length: 14
size: NA
V: TRBV29-1
DNA: TGCAGCTCCGGACTCACTACGAGCACAGATACGCAGTATTTT
CDR3: CSSGLTTSTDTQYF

D: NA
J: TRBJ1-2
length: 11
size: NA
V: TRBV6-5
DNA: TGTGCCAGCCTGAGGAGCTATGGCTACACCTTC
CDR3: CASLRSYGYTF

D: TRBD1
J: TRBJ2-1
length: 15
size: NA
V: TRBV11-2
DNA: TGTGCCAGCAGCTTACGGGACAGTTTTTACAATGAGCAGTTCTTC
CDR3: CASSLRDSFYNEQFF

D: TRBD2
J: TRBJ2-5
length: 15
size: NA
V: TRBV10-3
DNA: TGTGCCATCAGTGATTCGGGACTAGCGGTCGAGACCCAGTACTTC
CDR3: CAISDSGLAVETQYF

D: TRBD1
J: TRBJ1-2
length: 13
size: NA
V: TRBV19
DNA: TGTGCCAGTAGCCCACAGGGGCACTATGGCTACACCTTC
CDR3: CASSPQGHYGYTF

D: NA
J: TRBJ1-2
length: 13
size: NA
V: TRBV6-5
DNA: TGTGCCACCAAACCAGGCAGGGACTATGGCTACACCTTC
CDR3: CATKPGRDYGYTF

D: TRBD2
J: TRBJ2-7
length: 16
size: NA
V: TRBV9
DNA: TGTGCCAGCAGCGTAGGGGGACTAGCGGGGAGGTACGAGCAGTACTTC
CDR3: CASSVGGLAGRYEQYF